This TCR beta chain was sequenced during a study of T cell repertoires and Cas9 in healthy adults. TCRdb's copy holds only in-frame clones and misses some; the assay was immunoSEQ multiplex PCR. Of more than 13,000 clones listed, 89% are singletons. The V gene end was trimmed by 3 bases and the J gene end by 1 base; junction bases not matched to a gene: 7. The CDR3 has 16 residues. Germline CDR1 and CDR2: MNHNS and SASEGT. This clone was detected only once. Specimen: Tregs (CD4+, CD25+, CD127-, CD137-, CD154-) from PBMCs; culture status not recorded. The rearrangement joins TRBV6-1 to TRBJ1-2, with TRBD1 matching over 8 bases. The receptor was derived from a human donor in good health. The CDR3 region is CASSDVQGAVNYGYTF. For the CDR3, the DNA is TGTGCCAGCAGTGACGTCCAGGGGGCGGTTAACTATGGCTACACCTTC.